Below are 20 T cell receptor beta chains sequenced from a single sample in a study of HIV-infected patients and healthy controls. Roughly three months, about 14 weeks, into antiretroviral therapy, follow-up blood was collected. The repertoire came from unfractionated whole blood and reflected all unsorted peripheral T cells. Reverse transcription used approximately 500 ng RNA and constant-region primers for alpha and beta. Using multiplexing indices, alpha and beta chain libraries were generated apart by chain-specific third strand synthesis. TCRdb reprocessed the 5' RACE reads via MiXCR and lists one record per CDR3 protein. The data show about 3,800 distinct CDR3 sequences, less than 10% seen once. The sequencing here drew on blood, taken during antiretroviral therapy. The source is an adult with HIV infection.

This clonotype is judged medium-sized. V is TRBV7-9 and J is TRBJ2-5; D ambiguous. The V end was cut by 5 bases, the J end by 2 bases, with 3 bases between. The CDR3 covers 11 residues. Germline CDR1 SEHNR, CDR2 FQNEAQ (reference sequence). The CDR3 coding sequence is TGTGCCAGCAGCCTACAAGAGACCCAGTACTTC. Its translation: CASSLQETQYF.

Relative to its sample, this clonotype is medium-sized (0.01 to 0.1%). The chain has TRBV7-6 and TRBJ2-1; D is undetermined. The length of the CDR3 is 16 residues. With 0 bases removed from V and 6 bases from J, the gap between germline ends came to 15 bases. Germline CDR1 is SGHVS and CDR2 is FNYEAQ. The CDR3 bases are TGTGCCAGCAGCTTAGCTAGCTGGGCTGGCCCCAATGAGCAGTTCTTC. Translating gives CASSLASWAGPNEQFF.

The chain is built from TRBV5-1 and TRBJ2-1, with 14 bases that match TRBD2. Germline assignment: CDR1 SGHRS and CDR2 YFSETQ. With 3 bases clipped from V and 6 bases from J, the junction kept 5 bases outside the gene matches. The CDR3 is 16 residues long. The CDR3 reads CASSSGLAGASNEQFF. The DNA for the CDR3 is TGCGCCAGCAGCTCGGGACTAGCGGGGGCATCCAATGAGCAGTTCTTC.

With regard to this clonotype: A single base separates this from a much larger clone, so it may be a read error. The rearrangement joins TRBV7-2 to TRBJ1-1; 7 bases are shared with TRBD1. CDR3 length equals 18 residues. Germline V gene data show CDR1 as SGHTA and CDR2 as FQGNSA. The CDR3 bases are TGTTCCAGCAGCTTAGCGGGATCGTGGGGACAGATGAACACTGAAGCTTTCTTT. It is translated as CSSSLAGSWGQMNTEAFF.

This clonotype showed up many times. V usage is TRBV5-6 and J usage is TRBJ1-2; TRBD1 matches at 8 bases. The CDR3 extends over 13 amino acids. V lost 4 bases to trimming and J lost 4 bases; unmatched junction nucleotides: 3. CDR1 and CDR2 (germline): SGHDT, YYEEEE. The CDR3 spells CASSGTGLYGYTF. DNA for the CDR3: TGTGCCAGCAGCGGGACAGGACTCTATGGCTACACCTTC.

This clonotype is medium-sized. The rearrangement uses TRBV7-2 and TRBJ2-6; D remains ambiguous. This CDR3 comprises 15 residues. Germline CDR1 SGHTA, CDR2 FQGNSA. Trimming took off 5 bases at V and 0 bases at J, with 8 bases between the two ends. In DNA, the CDR3 is TGTGCCAGCAGCCCGACGGACTCTGGGGCCAACGTCCTGACTTTC. This sequence encodes CASSPTDSGANVLTF. The full variable domain, with the rest looked up from reference TRBV7-2 and TRBJ2-6, is GAGVSQSPSNKVTEKGKDVELRCDPISGHTALYWYRQSLGQGLEFLIYFQGNSAPDKSGLPSDRFSAERTGGSVSTLTIQRTQQEDSAVYLCASSPTDSGANVLTFGAGSRLTVL.

This clonotype was seen many times. The chain is built from TRBV6-2 or TRBV6-3 and TRBJ1-2, with 7 bases aligning to TRBD1. After removal of 6 bases from V and 6 bases from J, the junction contained 10 bases not matched to a gene. The CDR3 contains 14 residues. Germline V lookup: CDR1 MNHEY, CDR2 SVGEGT. CDR3 DNA sequence: TGTGCCAGCAGCCCCCCGGGACAGCCCAATGGCTACACCTTC. Translating gives CASSPPGQPNGYTF.

By frequency in the sample, this clonotype is medium-sized (0.01 to 0.1%). The CDR3 loop reads CASRLHGREETQYF. DNA for the CDR3: TGTGCCAGCAGACTGCACGGCCGGGAGGAGACCCAGTACTTC. The chain employs TRBV6-5 and TRBJ2-5; D is perhaps TRBD2 (6 bases). CDR3 length equals 14 residues. Germline V gene lookup returns CDR1 MNHEY and CDR2 SVGAGI. V was shortened by 6 bases and J by 5 bases, with 16 bases between the two germline ends.

This clonotype ranks as medium-sized. The chain couples TRBV10-2 to TRBJ1-1, with D perhaps TRBD1 (6 bases). Trimming left V 0 bases short and J 4 bases short, with 12 bases between. This CDR3 has 15 residues. Germline-derived CDR1 and CDR2 are WSHSY and SAAADI. CDR3 amino acids: CASSESSGGGTEAFF. CDR3 sequence (DNA): TGCGCCAGCAGTGAGTCAAGTGGGGGCGGCACTGAAGCTTTCTTT.

This clonotype was counted at least ten times. At one end the junction does not follow the germline gene, possibly because of a read error. The chain carries TRBV7-7 and TRBJ2-5; 10 nucleotides match TRBD2. From germline, CDR1 is SSHAT and CDR2 FNYEAQ (reference sequence). The CDR3 is 17 residues long. CDR3 residues: CASSLSSSGGAGETQYF. The DNA for the CDR3 is TGTGCTAGCAGCTTAAGCAGCAGCGGGGGGGCAGGAGAGACCCAGTACTTC.

In this sample, this clonotype turned up many times. The chain has TRBV6-2 or TRBV6-3 and TRBJ2-5, with unresolved D. This CDR3 is 11 amino acids long. CDR1 and CDR2 from the germline V gene are MNHEY and SVGEGT. Trimming removed 5 bases at V and 8 bases at J, with 9 bases between. This CDR3 is CASSGKETQYF. CDR3 bases: TGTGCCAGCAGTGGGAAGGAAACCCAGTACTTC.

This clonotype has a count of ten or more. The chain has TRBV6-2 or TRBV6-3 and TRBJ2-5; 11 nucleotides match TRBD1. This CDR3 region has 17 residues. Germline assignment: CDR1 MNHEY and CDR2 SVGEGT. Germline trimming cut 6 bases from V and 4 bases from J; bases unmatched to any gene: 13. CDR3 residues: CASSHFKTGTGGETQYF. The DNA of the CDR3 is TGTGCCAGCAGCCACTTTAAAACCGGGACAGGGGGAGAGACCCAGTACTTC.

The chain combines TRBV6-5 with TRBJ1-2; perhaps TRBD1 as D (6 bases). This CDR3 region has 13 residues. V was clipped by 6 bases and J by 2 bases, with 10 bases between them. The germline gives CDR1 MNHEY, CDR2 SVGAGI. The CDR3 nucleotides read TGTGCCAGCAGGTCAGGACAGAACTATGGCTACACCTTC. It is translated as CASRSGQNYGYTF.

In this sample, this clonotype is medium-sized. V usage is TRBV6-1 and J usage is TRBJ2-2; 9 nucleotides agree with TRBD1. The ends lost 5 bases at V and 3 bases at J; junction bases unmatched: 7. Germline V gives CDR1 MNHNS, CDR2 SASEGT. The CDR3 loop spans 16 amino acids. CDR3 sequence (DNA): TGTGCCAGCAGTACCCACAGGGGGCTATACACCGGGGAGCTGTTTTTT. Translated, it gives CASSTHRGLYTGELFF.

This clonotype qualifies as medium-sized (0.01 to 0.1%). The chain carries TRBV3-1 and TRBJ2-7; 7 bases match TRBD1. Unmatched junction bases numbered 1, after V lost 1 base and J lost 1 base. Per the germline V gene, CDR1 is LGHDT and CDR2 is YNNKEL (reference sequence). The length of the CDR3 is 14 residues. The CDR3 coding sequence is TGTGCCAGCAGCCAAGGGACAGGTTCCTACGAGCAGTACTTC. It encodes CASSQGTGSYEQYF.

The chain couples TRBV5-1 to TRBJ1-4; the D is unclear. Per germline, CDR1 SGHRS and CDR2 YFSETQ. The CDR3 is made up of 14 amino acids. V lost 0 bases to trimming and J lost 7 bases, with 10 bases between them. CDR3 DNA: TGCGCCAGCAGCTTGGGGAACGTTCGTGAAAAACTGTTTTTT. This translates into CASSLGNVREKLFF.

Only a few counts were recorded for this clonotype. The CDR3 region has the DNA TGTGCCAGCAGTTTAGAGGGTTTAAGCAATCAGCCCCAGCATTTT. Its translation: CASSLEGLSNQPQHF. This chain uses TRBV12-3 or TRBV12-4 with TRBJ1-5; no reliable D call. Between the trimmed V and J ends, which lost 1 base and 1 base, there was a span of 8 bases. CDR3 length: 15 residues.

This clonotype counts as medium-sized. The genes are TRBV7-2 and TRBJ1-2; 8 bases align to TRBD1. The CDR3 is 18 residues long. Germline CDR1 and CDR2: SGHTA and FQGNSA. Germline trimming cut 3 bases from V and 6 bases from J; bases unmatched to any gene: 18. As DNA, the CDR3 is TGTGCCAGCAGCTTGCCCCTCCTAACGGGACAGGTCGTGGATGGCTACACCTTC. It yields the protein CASSLPLLTGQVVDGYTF. Together with reference TRBV7-2 and TRBJ1-2, the CDR3 gives the full variable domain: GAGVSQSPSNKVTEKGKDVELRCDPISGHTALYWYRQSLGQGLEFLIYFQGNSAPDKSGLPSDRFSAERTGGSVSTLTIQRTQQEDSAVYLCASSLPLLTGQVVDGYTFGSGTRLTVV.

This clonotype was seen repeatedly, ten times or more. This sequence joins TRBV5-1 and TRBJ2-3; D is unresolved. Trimming stripped 5 bases from V and 3 bases from J, with 4 bases between. Looked up from germline, CDR1 is SGHRS and CDR2 is YFSETQ. The CDR3 spans 11 residues. The CDR3 spells CASRSTDTQYF. In DNA form, the CDR3 reads TGCGCCAGCAGGTCTACAGATACGCAGTATTTT.

This clonotype ranks as medium-sized. This chain joins TRBV3-1 and TRBJ1-4; 10 positions match TRBD1. With 4 bases clipped from V and 4 bases from J, the junction kept 15 bases outside the gene matches. Germline V gives CDR1 LGHDT, CDR2 YNNKEL (reference sequence). The CDR3 contains 19 residues. CDR3 in amino acids: CASSPGAGQGPTGNEKLFF. CDR3 coding DNA: TGTGCCAGCAGCCCGGGGGCGGGACAGGGGCCTACCGGTAATGAAAAACTGTTTTTT.